This T cell receptor beta chain was sequenced during a study of PD-L1 blockade in urothelial cancer. Study in general: Analyzed time points were 3 weeks (second dose) and 6 weeks after therapy began.

Time point: peripheral blood 6 weeks after treatment start. Sequencing used immunoSEQ multiplex PCR; TCRdb keeps in-frame clones, though not all of them. The sample includes 100,000 to 150,000 clones, roughly 88% seen only once; the top ten take roughly 2.4%. J lost 6 bases, V lost 4 bases, and 10 bases had no gene match. Looked up from germline, CDR1 is SGHRS and CDR2 is YFSETQ. This CDR3 contains 15 residues. The starting material was PBMCs, obtained around atezolizumab (anti-PD-L1) treatment. The J gene is TRBJ2-1, the V gene TRBV5-1; 7 nucleotides match TRBD2. This clonotype originated in a man aged 50 to 59 with urothelial cancer. For the CDR3, the DNA is TGCGCCAGCAGCCCGAGCGGGACGTCTGGCAATGAGCAGTTCTTC. This codes for CASSPSGTSGNEQFF.